This T cell receptor (beta chain) was retrieved from a study of Ad26.COV2.S vaccination and SARS-CoV-2 variants. The CDR3 sequence is 16 residues long. The germline V gene has CDR1 SGHTA and CDR2 FQGNSA. Trimming stripped 1 base from V and 3 bases from J, with 13 bases between. Repertoires were generated with immunoSEQ multiplex PCR, while TCRdb's copy carries only in-frame clones and drops some. This table holds 300,000 to 350,000 clones, about 86% found once. Treatment given: about 20 received Ad26.COV2.S at low or high dose, single or two shots; roughly five received placebo; per-sample allocation not given. Sampling was done on day 63 after the first vaccine or placebo injection.

The sample in question was peripheral blood, obtained in a trial of Ad26.COV2.S vaccine versus placebo. This rearrangement joins TRBV7-2 to TRBJ2-4; D remains unclear. This TCR was sampled from a person aged 18-65 years who received the Ad26.COV2.S COVID-19 vaccine or a placebo. The CDR3 here is CASSLVPEHYKNIQYF. The CDR3 DNA sequence: TGTGCCAGCAGCTTAGTCCCCGAACACTACAAAAACATTCAGTACTTC.